These T cell receptor beta chains were read from a single sample in a study of blood T cell repertoires in COVID-19. The protocol was immunoSEQ multiplex PCR, while the TCRdb copy is restricted to in-frame clones and leaves out a portion. The sample holds roughly 410,000 clones, about 88% seen once. Source material: peripheral blood. The receptors here all came from a woman between 40 and 50 years old with COVID-19, enrolled during active disease. CDR3s include the opening cysteine and the closing phenylalanine or tryptophan. D genes are given only for firm matches.

>TRBV9|TRBJ2-5|-
TGTGCCAGCAGCGTAGAGGCAGGCCAAGAGACCCAGTACTTC
CASSVEAGQETQYF
>TRBV5-1|TRBJ2-1|TRBD2
TGCGCCAGCAGTAGCGGGAGTTTTGGGGGTGAGCAGTTCTTC
CASSSGSFGGEQFF
>TRBV28|TRBJ1-2|-
TGTGCCAGCACGCAGGGCGGCGTCGGATTTAATGGCTACACCTTC
CASTQGGVGFNGYTF
>TRBV4-1|TRBJ2-3|-
TGCGCCAGCAGGGAAACGGAGACAGGTTCGTGGGATACGCAGTATTTT
CASRETETGSWDTQYF
>TRBV12-5|TRBJ1-2|-
TGTGCTAGTTCCCCAGGCTATGGCTACACCTTC
CASSPGYGYTF
>TRBV7-9|TRBJ2-5|TRBD1
TGTGCCAGCAGCTCCACAGGGGATCCAGAGACCCAGTACTTC
CASSSTGDPETQYF
>TRBV18|TRBJ1-1|-
TGTGCCAGCTCACCCTTGGTCAGGGCAAACACTGAAGCTTTCTTT
CASSPLVRANTEAFF
>TRBV23-1|TRBJ2-1|-
TGCGCCAGCAGTCAATTATTTAGAACCTACCCAAATGAGCAGTTCTTC
CASSQLFRTYPNEQFF
>TRBV11-1|TRBJ2-1|TRBD2
TGTGCCAGCAGCCTCGCCTTTGCGGGGGGGGATGAGCAGTTCTTC
CASSLAFAGGDEQFF
>TRBV24-1|TRBJ2-1|TRBD2
TGTGCCACCAGTGATCGACTAGCAGGCAATGAGCAGTTCTTC
CATSDRLAGNEQFF
>TRBV5-4|TRBJ2-1|TRBD2
TGTGCCAGCAGCTTGGAACTGGCTAGCGGGAGGGGTGAGCAGTTCTTC
CASSLELASGRGEQFF
>TRBV18|TRBJ1-2|TRBD1
TGTGCCAGCGACCGGACAGGGGGGATTGGCTACACCTTC
CASDRTGGIGYTF
>TRBV7-2|TRBJ2-1|-
TGTGCCAGCAGCCCGGCGGGGCCGAGCTCCTACAATGAGCAGTTCTTC
CASSPAGPSSYNEQFF
>TRBV28|TRBJ1-5|TRBD1
TGTGCCAGCACCAAGACAGGGGCTGGCAATCAGCCCCAGCATTTT
CASTKTGAGNQPQHF
>TRBV2|TRBJ2-3|TRBD1
TGTGCCAGCATTCCTCGCCCGGGGGGACAGGGCAAAGATACGCAGTATTTT
CASIPRPGGQGKDTQYF
>TRBV27|TRBJ1-5|-
TGTGCCAGCAGTTTAGCCAGGGTAAATCAGCCCCAGCATTTT
CASSLARVNQPQHF
>TRBV9|TRBJ1-6|-
TGTGCCAGCAGCGTAGATCCGTATAATTCACCCCTCCACTTT
CASSVDPYNSPLHF
>TRBV2|TRBJ1-3|-
TGTGCCAGCAGTGAAGACAGCCCTGGAAACACCATATATTTT
CASSEDSPGNTIYF
>TRBV6-5|TRBJ1-1|TRBD1
TGTGCCAGCAGTCTAGAAGGACAGGGAGGAGGAGCTTTCTTT
CASSLEGQGGGAFF
>TRBV18|TRBJ2-2|-
TGTGCCAGCTCACCTAATTGGGGAGAGATAACCGGGGAGCTGTTTTTT
CASSPNWGEITGELFF
>TRBV10-3|TRBJ2-1|-
TGTGCCATCAGTGAGCCCCCCTTGCAGTTCTTC
CAISEPPLQFF
>TRBV11-1|TRBJ1-4|TRBD1
TGTGCCAGCAGCTCTCCGGGACAGGGAGGCGAAAAACTGTTTTTT
CASSSPGQGGEKLFF
>TRBV27|TRBJ2-2|-
TGTGCCAGCAGTCCCTCCAAAGCCGTCGCGAACACCGGGGAGCTGTTTTTT
CASSPSKAVANTGELFF
>TRBV7-9|TRBJ1-2|TRBD1
TGTGCCAGCAGCCCAACGGGACAGGAGAACTATGGCTACACCTTC
CASSPTGQENYGYTF
>TRBV7-9|TRBJ2-6|-
TGTGCCAGCAGCCCCCAGGGTGCTGGGGCCAACGTCCTGACTTTC
CASSPQGAGANVLTF
>TRBV10-3|TRBJ1-6|TRBD1
TGTGCCATCAGTGACCAGGGGGCAGGTAATTCACCCCTCCACTTT
CAISDQGAGNSPLHF
>TRBV6-2/TRBV6-3|TRBJ2-5|-
TGTGCCAGCAGCCCGGGTTCCCGAGAGGGGACCCAGTACTTC
CASSPGSREGTQYF
>TRBV24-1|TRBJ2-5|-
TGTGCCACCATTCACAGGACAGCTCCCCAAGAGACCCAGTACTTC
CATIHRTAPQETQYF
>TRBV27|TRBJ2-1|TRBD2
TGTGCCAGCAGTGTAGGACTAGCGGGAGTTTCCTACAATGAGCAGTTCTTC
CASSVGLAGVSYNEQFF